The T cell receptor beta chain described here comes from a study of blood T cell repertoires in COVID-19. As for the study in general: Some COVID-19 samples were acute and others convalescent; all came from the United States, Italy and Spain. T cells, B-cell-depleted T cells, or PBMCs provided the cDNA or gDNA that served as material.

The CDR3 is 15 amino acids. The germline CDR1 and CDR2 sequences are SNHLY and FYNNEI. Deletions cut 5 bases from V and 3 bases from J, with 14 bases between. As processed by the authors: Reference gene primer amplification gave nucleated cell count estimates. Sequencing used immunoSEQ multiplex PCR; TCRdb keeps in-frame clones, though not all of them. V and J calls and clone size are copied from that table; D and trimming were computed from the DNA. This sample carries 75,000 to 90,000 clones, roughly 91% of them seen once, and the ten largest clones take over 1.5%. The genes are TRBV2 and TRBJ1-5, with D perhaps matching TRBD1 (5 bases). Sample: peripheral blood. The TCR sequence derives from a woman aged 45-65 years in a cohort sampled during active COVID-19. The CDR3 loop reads CASSLQGAPNQPQHF. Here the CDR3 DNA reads TGTGCCAGCAGTTTACAAGGGGCGCCCAATCAGCCCCAGCATTTT.